This T cell receptor (beta chain) was sequenced in a study of blood T cell repertoires in COVID-19. Generated by immunoSEQ multiplex PCR, the TCRdb table keeps only in-frame clones and is missing some. The table shows 200,000 to 250,000 clones, with more than 85% occurring only once. Participants were aged about 18 to 95 years, lived in 24 US areas, and enrolled virtually. In assigning cohorts, the study relied on participant-reported clinical history. Symptom resolution, clearance, or two negative PCRs marked the recovered donors of Cohort 3. The CDR3 length is 12 residues. Germline CDR1 is SQVTM and CDR2 is ANQGSEA.

Sequencing was done on a sample of PBMCs or T cells enriched from blood (not recorded which). This receptor was taken from a woman in her 30s who had recovered from COVID-19. This rearrangement joins TRBV29-1 to TRBJ1-1; TRBD1 aligns across 8 bases. In DNA form, the CDR3 reads TGCGCGGCCGGACAGGGTAACACTGAAGCTTTCTTT. Its protein is CAAGQGNTEAFF.